This T cell receptor beta chain was identified in a study of patients and donors after allogeneic stem cell transplantation. In TCRdb, the RT-PCR reads were re-called with MiXCR into one record per CDR3 protein. The sample has approximately 200,000 distinct CDR3 sequences, less than 45% seen once. This clonotype appeared many times. Sequencing input: blood, either unsorted or a sorted T cell fraction (not recorded which). This clonotype was obtained from a human donor who was either an allogeneic HSCT recipient or a stem cell or donor lymphocyte infusion donor (not recorded which). It is not recorded whose cells these are; they may come from a transplant donor.

The CDR3: CASRPFGQGLNSPLHF. The DNA for the CDR3 is TGTGCCAGCAGACCTTTCGGACAGGGCCTAAATTCACCCCTCCACTTT. The chain uses TRBV2 and TRBJ1-6; 8 nucleotides match TRBD1. The CDR3 has 16 residues. The V segment lost 6 bases and the J segment 7 bases; nucleotides outside the gene matches: 11. CDR1 and CDR2 from the germline V gene are SNHLY and FYNNEI.